This T cell receptor beta chain was documented in a study of blood T cells in healthy people across ages. Findings and caveats of the study: Among long-lived donors, naive CD4+ cells were more numerous and diversity higher than in aged donors.

Each donor gave roughly 9.1 milliliters of peripheral blood. A second PCR, run for roughly 7 to 11 cycles, used a sample-barcoded 5' primer plus a J-beta primer mix. TCRdb redid the calling of the 5' RACE reads with MiXCR, one entry per CDR3 protein. The sample carries around 1.7 million distinct CDR3 sequences, roughly 27% recorded once. CDR1 SGHDT and CDR2 YYEEEE come from the germline V gene. The ends lost 2 bases at V and 3 bases at J; junction bases unmatched: 4. The CDR3 contains 15 residues. Worth noting for this clonotype: What it recognizes is unknown.

The rearrangement joins TRBV5-6 to TRBJ2-2; 7 nucleotides line up with TRBD1. Input material: blood. The receptor was isolated from a woman aged 25 to 39 in good health. CDR3 in amino acids: CASSLKGTDTGELFF. The CDR3 region has the DNA TGTGCCAGCAGCTTAAAAGGGACAGACACCGGGGAGCTGTTTTTT.